The rows below give T cell receptor beta chains drawn from one sample of a study of read filtering for tumor transcriptome and immune sequencing. TCRdb itself ran the reads through MiXCR, one entry per CDR3 protein. The data hold around 140,000 distinct CDR3 sequences, with 13% observed a single time. The specimen was a population of CD138-negative cells sorted from bone marrow. These receptors all stem from a donor at least 40 years old with multiple myeloma. CDR3s include the opening cysteine and the closing phenylalanine or tryptophan. D genes are given only for firm matches. Some rows have no size entry. The others give once, few or many, or a class for an expanded clone.

clone size: many
D gene: NA
V gene: TRBV7-2
J gene: TRBJ2-1
CDR3 DNA: TGTGCCAGCAGCCCGTTCCCCCCTGGGGTCAATGAGCAGTTCTTC
CDR3 protein: CASSPFPPGVNEQFF

clone size: NA
D gene: NA
V gene: TRBV20-1
J gene: TRBJ2-3
CDR3 DNA: TGCAGTGCTAAAACGCCGGGAAGCACAGATACGCAGTATTTT
CDR3 protein: CSAKTPGSTDTQYF

clone size: many
D gene: NA
V gene: TRBV6-2/TRBV6-3
J gene: TRBJ1-1
CDR3 DNA: TGTGCCAGCACCGACGGTCCCACTGAAGCTTTCTTT
CDR3 protein: CASTDGPTEAFF

clone size: many
D gene: TRBD2
V gene: TRBV20-1
J gene: TRBJ2-1
CDR3 DNA: TGCAGTGCTCCGGTAGCGGGGCCGGGGAATGAGCAGTTCTTC
CDR3 protein: CSAPVAGPGNEQFF

clone size: many
D gene: NA
V gene: TRBV4-1
J gene: TRBJ2-1
CDR3 DNA: TGCGCCAGCAGCCAAGATTGGTACTACACTGAGCAGTTCTTC
CDR3 protein: CASSQDWYYTEQFF

clone size: NA
D gene: NA
V gene: TRBV2
J gene: TRBJ2-6
CDR3 DNA: TGTGCCAGCAGTTCTACCCGCTCTGGGGCCAACGTCCTGACTTTC
CDR3 protein: CASSSTRSGANVLTF

clone size: many
D gene: TRBD2
V gene: TRBV2
J gene: TRBJ2-7
CDR3 DNA: TGTGCCAGCAGTGCGGCTAGCGGATACTCCTACGAGCAGTACTTC
CDR3 protein: CASSAASGYSYEQYF

clone size: many
D gene: NA
V gene: TRBV10-2
J gene: TRBJ2-3
CDR3 DNA: TGCGCCAGCCGGGACTTAAGCACAGATACGCAGTATTTT
CDR3 protein: CASRDLSTDTQYF

clone size: many
D gene: NA
V gene: TRBV20-1
J gene: TRBJ1-1
CDR3 DNA: TGCAGTGCTACAAGGAGGTTGGGATACACTGAAGCTTTCTTT
CDR3 protein: CSATRRLGYTEAFF

clone size: many
D gene: TRBD1
V gene: TRBV19
J gene: TRBJ1-5
CDR3 DNA: TGTGCCAGTAGAGCCCACGACAGGGGAGCGGTTCAGCCCCAGCATTTT
CDR3 protein: CASRAHDRGAVQPQHF

clone size: few
D gene: NA
V gene: TRBV9
J gene: TRBJ1-2
CDR3 DNA: TGTGCCGGGGAGGGGGAACGGAGTTATGGCTACACCTTC
CDR3 protein: CAGEGERSYGYTF

clone size: NA
D gene: NA
V gene: TRBV18
J gene: TRBJ2-5
CDR3 DNA: TGTGCCAGCTCACCCATCCTACAGGGAAGCGAAGAGACCCAGTACTTC
CDR3 protein: CASSPILQGSEETQYF

clone size: many
D gene: TRBD2
V gene: TRBV3-1
J gene: TRBJ2-7
CDR3 DNA: TGTGCCAGCAGCCGGCGGGGACTAGCGGTTTACGAGCAGTACTTC
CDR3 protein: CASSRRGLAVYEQYF

clone size: few
D gene: TRBD1
V gene: TRBV12-5
J gene: TRBJ1-5
CDR3 DNA: TGTGCTAGTGGTTCCGGGACAGGGGAGCCTCAGCCCCAGCATTTT
CDR3 protein: CASGSGTGEPQPQHF